This passage covers 3 T cell receptor beta chains from one sample sequenced in a study of Graves' ophthalmopathy and Graves' hyperthyroidism. RNA transcripts were the source from which TCR beta CDR3 regions were amplified. Investigators did first-round RT-PCR with HTBI primers, then second-round multiplex PCR. Each CDR3 protein is one row after TCRdb ran MiXCR on the multiplex PCR reads. The table includes 350,000 to 450,000 distinct CDR3 sequences, 20% to 25% detected once. The source material was peripheral blood. These receptors all come from a woman aged 18-35 years with stable Graves' hyperthyroidism.

Comments on this clonotype: The junction departs from germline at one end; a sequencing error may be responsible. The chain couples TRBV10-3 to TRBJ2-7; D is unresolved. Germline V lookup: CDR1 ENHRY, CDR2 SYGVKD. The CDR3 covers 14 residues. This chain's CDR3 is CAISESSQMDDQYF. Here the CDR3 DNA reads TGTGCCATCAGTGAGTCGAGCCAGATGGACGATCAGTACTTC.

This clonotype was seen ten or more times. The V call is TRBV5-5, the J call TRBJ2-6; 7 bases align to TRBD1. Germline CDR1 and CDR2: SGHKS and YYEKEE (reference sequence). Trimming took 4 bases from V and 2 from J; bases not matched to a gene: 3. This CDR3 contains 15 residues. CDR3 loop: CASSLTGAGANVLTF. CDR3 DNA: TGTGCCAGCAGCCTAACAGGGGCTGGGGCCAACGTCCTGACTTTC.

This clonotype was seen repeatedly, ten times or more. This chain connects TRBV2 to TRBJ2-7; 9 positions agree with TRBD1. V gave up 4 bases and J gave up 2 bases; unmatched junction bases: 3. Germline V CDR1 and CDR2: SNHLY, FYNNEI. CDR3 length equals 14 residues. The CDR3 sequence is CASSADRGTYEQYF. DNA of the CDR3: TGTGCCAGCAGTGCGGACAGGGGCACCTACGAGCAGTACTTC.